This TCR beta chain was retrieved from a study of cytomegalovirus exposure and HLA in healthy donors. Overall study: Genetic ancestry analysis placed more than 80% of the 300 to 400 donors that were genotyped in the Caucasian-associated cluster.

On this clone itself: Its antigen is unknown.

This PCR relied on a set of 60 Vbeta primers and 13 Jbeta primers. The repertoire was sequenced with immunoSEQ multiplex PCR; TCRdb's copy has only in-frame clones and lacks some. The sample includes 100,000 or so clones, around 85% of them seen just once. Germline values: CDR1 SGHDT, CDR2 YYEEEE. This CDR3 is 16 amino acids long. Trimming shortened V by 4 bases and J by 1 base, and 14 bases separated the two germline ends. Points from the study as a whole: Common viral pathogens (according to a later analysis) appeared linked to several of the most significant clusters. Most TCRs appeared rarely, but some public TCRs recurred in many donors.

This receptor was taken from a man younger than 35 in good health and CMV-seronegative. Sequencing input: PBMCs. V is TRBV5-6 and J is TRBJ2-2, with D possibly TRBD2 on 6 matching bases. CDR3 in amino acids: CASSPDAGRNTGELFF. CDR3 bases: TGTGCCAGCAGCCCCGACGCGGGGCGGAACACCGGGGAGCTGTTTTTT. Drawing the rest from reference TRBV5-6 and TRBJ2-2, the complete variable domain is DAGVTQSPTHLIKTRGQQVTLRCSPKSGHDTVSWYQQALGQGPQFIFQYYEEEERQRGNFPDRFSGHQFPNYSSELNVNALLLGDSALYLCASSPDAGRNTGELFFGEGSRLTVL.